The clone carrying this T cell receptor beta chain came up a few times. Use of 60 Vbeta and 13 Jbeta primers characterized the PCR. The assay was immunoSEQ multiplex PCR, and TCRdb's table has in-frame clones only and misses some. The sample lists roughly 160,000 clones; around 77% were seen once. The data originate from a study of cytomegalovirus exposure and HLA in healthy donors. The CDR3 length is 13 residues. The V end was cut by 2 bases, the J end by 3 bases, with 8 bases between. From germline, CDR1 is SGHTA and CDR2 FQGNSA. This chain joins TRBV7-2 and TRBJ2-7; the D is unclear. This TCR was sampled from a man aged 30-40 years in good health and CMV-seropositive. Sequencing was carried out using PBMCs. This CDR3 reads CASSLLSYYEQYF. The CDR3, as DNA: TGTGCCAGCAGCTTACTCTCCTACTACGAGCAGTACTTC.